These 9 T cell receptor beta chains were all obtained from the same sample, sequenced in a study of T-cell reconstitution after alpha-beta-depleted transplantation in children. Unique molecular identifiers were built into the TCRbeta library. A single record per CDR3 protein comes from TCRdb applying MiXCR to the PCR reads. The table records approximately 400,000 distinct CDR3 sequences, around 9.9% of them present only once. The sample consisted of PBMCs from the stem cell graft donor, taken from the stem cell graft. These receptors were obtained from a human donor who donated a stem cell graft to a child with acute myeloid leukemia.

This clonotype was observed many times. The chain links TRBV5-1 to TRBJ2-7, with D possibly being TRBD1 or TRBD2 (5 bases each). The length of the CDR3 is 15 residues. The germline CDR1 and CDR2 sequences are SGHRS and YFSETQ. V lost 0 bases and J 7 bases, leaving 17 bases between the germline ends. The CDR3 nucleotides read TGCGCCAGCAGCTTGGTCGCAGATCCCTGGGGGGAGCAGTACTTC. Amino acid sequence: CASSLVADPWGEQYF.

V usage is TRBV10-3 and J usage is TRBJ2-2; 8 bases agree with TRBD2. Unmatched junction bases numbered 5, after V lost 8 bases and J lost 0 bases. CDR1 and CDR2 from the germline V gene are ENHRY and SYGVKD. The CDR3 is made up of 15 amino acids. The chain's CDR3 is CAIRTGGSNTGELFF. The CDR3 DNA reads TGTGCCATCCGGACGGGGGGGTCGAACACCGGGGAGCTGTTTTTT.

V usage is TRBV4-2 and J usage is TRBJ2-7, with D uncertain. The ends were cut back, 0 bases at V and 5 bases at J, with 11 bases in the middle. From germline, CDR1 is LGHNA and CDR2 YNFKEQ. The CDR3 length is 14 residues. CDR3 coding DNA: TGTGCCAGCAGCCAAGAAGGCCCTAGTGACGAGCAGTACTTC. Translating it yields CASSQEGPSDEQYF.

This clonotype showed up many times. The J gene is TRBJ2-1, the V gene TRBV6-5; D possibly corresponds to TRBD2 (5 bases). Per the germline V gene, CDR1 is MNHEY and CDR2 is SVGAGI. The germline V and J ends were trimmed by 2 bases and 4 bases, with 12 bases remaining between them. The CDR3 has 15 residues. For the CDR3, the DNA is TGTGCCAGCAGTTACGGAGGCCCAGATTACAATGAGCAGTTCTTC. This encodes CASSYGGPDYNEQFF.

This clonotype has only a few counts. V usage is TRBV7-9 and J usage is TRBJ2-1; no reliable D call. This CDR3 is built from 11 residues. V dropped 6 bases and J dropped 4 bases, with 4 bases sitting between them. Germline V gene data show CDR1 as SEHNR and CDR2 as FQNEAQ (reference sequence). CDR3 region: CASRMYNEQFF. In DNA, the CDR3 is TGTGCCAGCAGAATGTACAATGAGCAGTTCTTC.

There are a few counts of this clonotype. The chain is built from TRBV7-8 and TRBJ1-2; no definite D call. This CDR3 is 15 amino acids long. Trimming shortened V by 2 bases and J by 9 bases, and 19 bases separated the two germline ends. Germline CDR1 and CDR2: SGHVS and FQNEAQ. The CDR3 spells CASSLTAEQLSSYTF. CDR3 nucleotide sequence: TGTGCCAGCAGCTTAACCGCTGAGCAGCTTTCGAGCTACACCTTC.

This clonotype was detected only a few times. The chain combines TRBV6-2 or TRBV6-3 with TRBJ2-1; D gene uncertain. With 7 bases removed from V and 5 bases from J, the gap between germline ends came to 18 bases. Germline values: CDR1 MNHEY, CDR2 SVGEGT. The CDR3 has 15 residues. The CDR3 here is CASNKASNGDNEQFF. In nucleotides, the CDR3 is TGTGCCAGCAACAAGGCAAGCAATGGGGACAATGAGCAGTTCTTC.

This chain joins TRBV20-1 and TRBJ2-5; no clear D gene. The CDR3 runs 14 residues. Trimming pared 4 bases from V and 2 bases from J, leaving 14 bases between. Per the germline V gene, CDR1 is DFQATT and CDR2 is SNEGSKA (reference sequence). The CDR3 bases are TGCAGTGCTAACCCCTGGGCAGGACAAGAGACCCAGTACTTC. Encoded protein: CSANPWAGQETQYF.

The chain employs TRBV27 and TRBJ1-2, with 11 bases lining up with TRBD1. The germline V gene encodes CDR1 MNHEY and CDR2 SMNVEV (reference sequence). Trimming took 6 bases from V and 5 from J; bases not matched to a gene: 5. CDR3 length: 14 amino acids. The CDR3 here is CASSEDRGLYGYTF. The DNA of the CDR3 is TGTGCCAGCAGCGAGGACAGGGGGCTGTATGGCTACACCTTC.